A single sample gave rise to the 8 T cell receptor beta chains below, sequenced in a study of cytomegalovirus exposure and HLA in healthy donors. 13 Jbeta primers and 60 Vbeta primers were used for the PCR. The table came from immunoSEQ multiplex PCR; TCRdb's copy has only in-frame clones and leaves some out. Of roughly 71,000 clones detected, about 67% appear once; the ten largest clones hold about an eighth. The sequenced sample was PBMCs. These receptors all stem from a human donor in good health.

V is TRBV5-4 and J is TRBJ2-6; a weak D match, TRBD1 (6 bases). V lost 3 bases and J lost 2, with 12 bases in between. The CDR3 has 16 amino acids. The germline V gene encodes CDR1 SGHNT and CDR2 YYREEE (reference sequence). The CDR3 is CASSSGVGAGANVLTF. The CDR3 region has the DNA TGTGCCAGCAGCTCAGGGGTCGGGGCTGGGGCCAACGTCCTGACTTTC.

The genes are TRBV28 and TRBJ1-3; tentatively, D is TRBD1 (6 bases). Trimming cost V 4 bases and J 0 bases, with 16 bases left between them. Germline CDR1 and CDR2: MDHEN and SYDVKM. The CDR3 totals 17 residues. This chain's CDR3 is CASSSPRGASSGNTIYF. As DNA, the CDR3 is TGTGCCAGCAGTTCCCCTCGGGGGGCGAGCTCTGGAAACACCATATATTTT.

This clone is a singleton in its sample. For the CDR3, the DNA is TGTGCCAGCAGTGATGGGACTAGCGCCCCAGATACGCAGTATTTT. It encodes CASSDGTSAPDTQYF. This sequence joins TRBV2 and TRBJ2-3, with 10 bases matching TRBD2. This CDR3 spans 15 amino acids. Germline assignment: CDR1 SNHLY and CDR2 FYNNEI. The V segment lost 3 bases and the J segment 4 bases; nucleotides outside the gene matches: 4.

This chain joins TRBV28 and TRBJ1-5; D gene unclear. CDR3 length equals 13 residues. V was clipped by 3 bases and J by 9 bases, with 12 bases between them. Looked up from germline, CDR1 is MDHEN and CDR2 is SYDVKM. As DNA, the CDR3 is TGTGCCAGCAGTTTGCCCGGCGGCTGGCCCCAGCATTTT. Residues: CASSLPGGWPQHF.

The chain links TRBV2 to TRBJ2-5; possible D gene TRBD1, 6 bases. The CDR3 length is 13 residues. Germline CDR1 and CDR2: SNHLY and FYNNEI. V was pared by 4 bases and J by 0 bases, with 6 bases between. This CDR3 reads CASSGQDQETQYF. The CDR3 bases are TGTGCCAGCAGTGGACAGGACCAAGAGACCCAGTACTTC.

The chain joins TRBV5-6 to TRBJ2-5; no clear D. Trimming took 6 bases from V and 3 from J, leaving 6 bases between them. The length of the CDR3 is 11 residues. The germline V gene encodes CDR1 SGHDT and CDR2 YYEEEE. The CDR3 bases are TGTGCCAGCACCAAAAAAGAGACCCAGTACTTC. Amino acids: CASTKKETQYF.

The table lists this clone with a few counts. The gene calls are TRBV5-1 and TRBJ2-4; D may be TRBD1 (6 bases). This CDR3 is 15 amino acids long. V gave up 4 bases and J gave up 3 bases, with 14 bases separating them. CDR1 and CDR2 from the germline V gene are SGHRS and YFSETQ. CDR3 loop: CASSLSTGYKNIQYF. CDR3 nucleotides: TGCGCCAGCAGCCTCTCTACAGGGTACAAAAACATTCAGTACTTC.

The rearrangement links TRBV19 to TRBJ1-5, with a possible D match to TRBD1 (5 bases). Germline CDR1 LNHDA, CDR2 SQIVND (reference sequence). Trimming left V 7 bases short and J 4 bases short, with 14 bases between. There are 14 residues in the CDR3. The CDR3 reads CASTPDKGNQPQHF. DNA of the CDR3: TGTGCCAGTACCCCGGACAAAGGGAATCAGCCCCAGCATTTT.